These 18 T cell receptor beta chains were all obtained from the same sample, sequenced in a study of vaccination effects on CD4 cells after COVID-19. The table came from immunoSEQ multiplex PCR; TCRdb's copy has only in-frame clones and leaves some out. Of tens of thousands of clones in the sample, 73% were seen once. Antigen-specific CD4+ T cells were first expanded with viral peptide pools by the ViraFEST assay and only then sequenced. The culture ran for roughly ten days before CD4+ T cells were isolated. No antigen has been identified for these receptors. This specimen consisted of CD4+ T cells from PBMCs cultured with HCoV-229E spike peptides, obtained before COVID-19 vaccination. Receptors were obtained from a human donor who received a COVID-19 vaccine.

V gene TRBV11-2 combines with J gene TRBJ2-7; either TRBD1 or TRBD2 may supply D (5 bases each). This CDR3 has 17 residues. Deletions cut 5 bases from V and 3 bases from J, with 23 bases between. Germline V gene sequence: CDR1 SGHAT, CDR2 FQNNGV. The CDR3 loop reads CASSPSPWDGPVYEQYF. As DNA, the CDR3 is TGTGCCAGCAGCCCGTCCCCTTGGGACGGACCCGTCTACGAGCAGTACTTC.

This clone was counted between two and nine times. The V call is TRBV10-1, the J call TRBJ1-1; possibly TRBD1 for D (6 bases). Trimming removed 5 bases from V and 4 bases from J, with 17 bases in between. This CDR3 spans 15 amino acids. The V gene's germline CDR1 is WNHNN and CDR2 SYGVQD (reference sequence). CDR3 in DNA: TGCGCCAGCAGTCCGGGACACTCTGTGGGCACTGAAGCTTTCTTT. Protein: CASSPGHSVGTEAFF.

This chain joins TRBV7-2 and TRBJ2-3, with D tentatively TRBD2 (6 bases). Germline CDR1 and CDR2: SGHTA and FQGNSA. V was clipped by 1 base and J by 2 bases, with 13 bases between them. There are 16 residues in the CDR3. The DNA for the CDR3 is TGTGCCAGCAGCTTAGTCGGGGCGGGGTTCACAGATACGCAGTATTTT. Encoded protein: CASSLVGAGFTDTQYF.

This clone turned up a few times. The chain recombines TRBV11-3 with TRBJ2-7; 11 nucleotides agree with TRBD1. V shed 5 bases and J 6 bases; nucleotides not matched to a gene: 6. Germline V gene sequence: CDR1 SGHNT, CDR2 YENEEA. The CDR3 extends over 14 amino acids. The CDR3 sequence is CASSVGGTGGEQYF. CDR3 coding DNA: TGTGCCAGCAGCGTCGGCGGGACAGGGGGCGAGCAGTACTTC.

This chain uses TRBV10-1 with TRBJ1-1; D perhaps matches TRBD1 (5 bases). Per the germline V gene, CDR1 is WNHNN and CDR2 is SYGVQD (reference sequence). Trimming left V 6 bases short and J 0 bases short, with 11 bases between. The CDR3 has 14 residues. DNA of the CDR3: TGCGCCAGCAGCCTGGGCAGGGTGAACACTGAAGCTTTCTTT. Translated: CASSLGRVNTEAFF.

The V call is TRBV12-3 or TRBV12-4, the J call TRBJ1-4, with D unresolved. V lost 2 bases and J 2 bases, leaving 3 bases between the germline ends. The CDR3 is 13 amino acids. This chain's CDR3 is CASSLWTNEKLFF. In DNA form, the CDR3 reads TGTGCCAGCAGTTTATGGACTAATGAAAAACTGTTTTTT.

This clone has only a few counts. V is TRBV5-6 and J is TRBJ1-1, with D unclear. The CDR3 length is 16 residues. Germline values: CDR1 SGHDT, CDR2 YYEEEE. Trimming stripped 4 bases from V and 6 bases from J, with 22 bases between. The CDR3 spells CASSERRLRTVAEAFF. DNA for the CDR3: TGTGCCAGCAGCGAAAGGAGGCTGAGAACTGTTGCTGAAGCTTTCTTT.

This rearrangement joins TRBV7-9 to TRBJ2-7, with 8 bases aligning to TRBD2. V trimming: 7 bases; J trimming: 3 bases; junction bases outside the gene matches: 5. This CDR3 has 13 residues. Germline V lookup: CDR1 SEHNR, CDR2 FQNEAQ (reference sequence). Here the CDR3 reads CASNSGKNYEQYF. In DNA form, the CDR3 reads TGTGCCAGCAATAGCGGGAAGAACTACGAGCAGTACTTC. Drawing the rest from reference TRBV7-9 and TRBJ2-7, the complete variable domain is DTGVSQNPRHKITKRGQNVTFRCDPISEHNRLYWYRQTLGQGPEFLTYFQNEAQLEKSRLLSDRFSAERPKGSFSTLEIQRTEQGDSAMYLCASNSGKNYEQYFGPGTRLTVT.

The chain carries TRBV24-1 and TRBJ2-7, with 9 bases aligning to TRBD1. Germline-derived CDR1 and CDR2 are KGHDR and SFDVKD. Unmatched junction bases numbered 14, after V lost 0 bases and J lost 12 bases. The CDR3 is 16 amino acids. CDR3 region: CATSDLLPGTGPIMYF. As DNA, the CDR3 is TGTGCCACCAGTGATTTGCTCCCCGGGACAGGGCCAATCATGTACTTC.

This sequence joins TRBV5-1 and TRBJ1-2; possibly TRBD1 for D (5 bases). CDR1 is SGHRS, CDR2 YFSETQ, per germline. This CDR3 is built from 15 residues. Trimming removed 4 bases from V and 7 bases from J, with 20 bases in between. The CDR3 DNA reads TGCGCCAGCAGCGCTACTTCGGCTTCGACAGCTGGCTACACCTTC. Translating it yields CASSATSASTAGYTF.

V and J are TRBV20-1 and TRBJ1-2; weak D call: TRBD1 (5 bases). The CDR3 has 11 residues. Germline CDR1 is DFQATT and CDR2 is SNEGSKA (reference sequence). The ends were cut back, 5 bases at V and 3 bases at J, with 7 bases in the middle. Here the CDR3 reads CSASQDYGYTF. CDR3 coding DNA: TGCAGTGCTTCACAGGACTATGGCTACACCTTC.

This chain uses TRBV2 with TRBJ2-1; D is ambiguous. This CDR3 has 12 residues. Trimming removed 6 bases at V and 3 bases at J, with 6 bases between. Germline values: CDR1 SNHLY, CDR2 FYNNEI. The CDR3 is CASRRDYNEQFF. The CDR3 DNA sequence: TGTGCCAGCAGAAGGGACTACAATGAGCAGTTCTTC.

A few counts support this clone. The rearrangement links TRBV6-5 to TRBJ1-2; D gene uncertain. Germline V gene data show CDR1 as MNHEY and CDR2 as SVGAGI. V gave up 7 bases and J gave up 4 bases, with 10 bases separating them. The CDR3 length is 12 residues. The CDR3 is CASTRLSYGYTF. As DNA, the CDR3 is TGTGCCAGCACGCGGTTAAGCTATGGCTACACCTTC.

V usage is TRBV11-2 and J usage is TRBJ1-1, with D hard to call. CDR1 SGHAT and CDR2 FQNNGV come from the germline V gene. The V and J ends lost 0 bases and 3 bases respectively, with 5 bases between them. The CDR3 length is 13 residues. DNA for the CDR3: TGTGCCAGCAGCTTAGACATATACACTGAAGCTTTCTTT. Translation: CASSLDIYTEAFF.

The rearrangement uses TRBV29-1 and TRBJ2-5; possibly TRBD1 or TRBD2 for D (5 bases each). Germline-derived CDR1 and CDR2 are SQVTM and ANQGSEA. The CDR3 loop spans 12 amino acids. Deletions cut 3 bases from V and 7 bases from J, with 12 bases between. CDR3: CSVEGEPMTQYF. The CDR3 DNA is TGCAGCGTTGAGGGGGAACCGATGACCCAGTACTTC.

This rearrangement joins TRBV5-1 to TRBJ1-1; D remains unclear. Trimming left V 1 base short and J 4 bases short, with 11 bases between. The CDR3 totals 14 residues. Germline V gene sequence: CDR1 SGHRS, CDR2 YFSETQ. This CDR3 is CASSLRPGGTEAFF. The DNA for the CDR3 is TGCGCCAGCAGCTTGCGTCCGGGTGGCACTGAAGCTTTCTTT.

This clone occurred a few times. The chain links TRBV14 to TRBJ2-1; D possibly corresponds to TRBD2 (5 bases). The CDR3 covers 15 residues. Germline lookup yields CDR1 SGHDN and CDR2 FVKESK. Trimming took off 4 bases at V and 1 base at J, with 11 bases between the two ends. The CDR3: CASSPRVLSYNEQFF. In DNA, the CDR3 is TGTGCCAGCAGCCCGCGGGTCTTGTCCTACAATGAGCAGTTCTTC.

The chain has TRBV6-5 and TRBJ2-7, with D unresolved. Germline CDR1 and CDR2: MNHEY and SVGAGI. Trimming stripped 10 bases from V and 0 bases from J, with 7 bases between. The CDR3 contains 11 residues. Here the CDR3 DNA reads TGTGCCACCTTGGGCTCCTACGAGCAGTACTTC. Translating gives CATLGSYEQYF.